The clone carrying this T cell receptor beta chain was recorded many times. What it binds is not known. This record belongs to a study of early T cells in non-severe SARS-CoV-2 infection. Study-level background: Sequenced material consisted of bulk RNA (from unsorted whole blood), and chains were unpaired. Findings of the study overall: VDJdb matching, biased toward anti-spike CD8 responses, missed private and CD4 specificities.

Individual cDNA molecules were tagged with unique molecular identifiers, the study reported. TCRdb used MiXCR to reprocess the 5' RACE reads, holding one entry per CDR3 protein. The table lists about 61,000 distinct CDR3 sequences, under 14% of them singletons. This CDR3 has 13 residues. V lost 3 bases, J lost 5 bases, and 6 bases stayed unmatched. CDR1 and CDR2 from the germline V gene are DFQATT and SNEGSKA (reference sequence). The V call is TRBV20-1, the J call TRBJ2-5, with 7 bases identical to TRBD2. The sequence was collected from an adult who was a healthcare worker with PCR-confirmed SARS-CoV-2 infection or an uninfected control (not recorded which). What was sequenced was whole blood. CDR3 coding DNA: TGCAGTGCTAGGAGACTAGCCCCTGAGACCCAGTACTTC. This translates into CSARRLAPETQYF.